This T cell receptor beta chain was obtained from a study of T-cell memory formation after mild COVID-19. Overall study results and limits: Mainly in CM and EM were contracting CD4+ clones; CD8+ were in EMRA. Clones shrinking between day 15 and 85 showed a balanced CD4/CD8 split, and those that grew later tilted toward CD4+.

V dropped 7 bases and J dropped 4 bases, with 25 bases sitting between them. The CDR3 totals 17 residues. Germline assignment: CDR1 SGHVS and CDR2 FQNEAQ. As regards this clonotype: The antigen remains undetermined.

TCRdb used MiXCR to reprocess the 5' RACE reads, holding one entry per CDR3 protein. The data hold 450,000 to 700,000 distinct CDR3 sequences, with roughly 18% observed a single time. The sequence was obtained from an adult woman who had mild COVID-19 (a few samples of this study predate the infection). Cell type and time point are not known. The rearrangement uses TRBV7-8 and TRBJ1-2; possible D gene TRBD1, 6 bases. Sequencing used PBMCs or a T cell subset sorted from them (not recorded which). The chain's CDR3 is CASMGVLGVGGGYGYTF. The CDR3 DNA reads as TGTGCCAGCATGGGCGTCTTAGGCGTCGGGGGCGGCTATGGCTACACCTTC.